Given below is one TCR beta chain in context. These data originate in a study of CXCR3-negative and CXCR3-positive naive CD8 T cells. The TRB libraries of cDNA were built by UMI-labeled 5' RACE. From its re-call of the 5' RACE reads, TCRdb lists each CDR3 protein once, without DNA. Here the sample table reports under 85,000 distinct CDR3 sequences. The specimen sequenced was naive CXCR3- CD8+ T cells from blood. Subset here: CD45RO-CCR7+CD27+CD95- naive CD8+ T cells lacking CXCR3 (TNR3-). This receptor was identified in a human donor in good health. Some clones in this sample may be carry-over from other donors' samples.

This CDR3 is CDSSPKRARTSGVTDTQYF. The rearrangement uses TRBV7-8 and TRBJ2-3; TCRdb names TRBD2, which stays unverified in the absence of DNA. Germline CDR1 SGHVS, CDR2 FQNEAQ. CDR3 length equals 19 residues.